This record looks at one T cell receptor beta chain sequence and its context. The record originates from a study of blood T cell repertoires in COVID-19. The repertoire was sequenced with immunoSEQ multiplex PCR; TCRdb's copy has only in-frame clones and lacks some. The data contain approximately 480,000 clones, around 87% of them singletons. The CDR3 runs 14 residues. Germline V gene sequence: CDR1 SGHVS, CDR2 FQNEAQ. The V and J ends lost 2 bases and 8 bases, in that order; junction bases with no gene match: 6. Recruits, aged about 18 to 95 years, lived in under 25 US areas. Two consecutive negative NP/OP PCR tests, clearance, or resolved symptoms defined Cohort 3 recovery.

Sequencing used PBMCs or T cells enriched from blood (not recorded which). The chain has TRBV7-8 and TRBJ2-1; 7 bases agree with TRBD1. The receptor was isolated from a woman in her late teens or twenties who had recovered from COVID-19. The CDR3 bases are TGTGCCAGCAGCTTAACTGACAGGGTACATGAGCAGTTCTTC. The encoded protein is CASSLTDRVHEQFF. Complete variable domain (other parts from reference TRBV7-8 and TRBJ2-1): GAGVSQSPRYKVAKRGQDVALRCDPISGHVSLFWYQQALGQGPEFLTYFQNEAQLDKSGLPSDRFFAERPEGSVSTLKIQRTQQEDSAVYLCASSLTDRVHEQFFGPGTRLTVL.